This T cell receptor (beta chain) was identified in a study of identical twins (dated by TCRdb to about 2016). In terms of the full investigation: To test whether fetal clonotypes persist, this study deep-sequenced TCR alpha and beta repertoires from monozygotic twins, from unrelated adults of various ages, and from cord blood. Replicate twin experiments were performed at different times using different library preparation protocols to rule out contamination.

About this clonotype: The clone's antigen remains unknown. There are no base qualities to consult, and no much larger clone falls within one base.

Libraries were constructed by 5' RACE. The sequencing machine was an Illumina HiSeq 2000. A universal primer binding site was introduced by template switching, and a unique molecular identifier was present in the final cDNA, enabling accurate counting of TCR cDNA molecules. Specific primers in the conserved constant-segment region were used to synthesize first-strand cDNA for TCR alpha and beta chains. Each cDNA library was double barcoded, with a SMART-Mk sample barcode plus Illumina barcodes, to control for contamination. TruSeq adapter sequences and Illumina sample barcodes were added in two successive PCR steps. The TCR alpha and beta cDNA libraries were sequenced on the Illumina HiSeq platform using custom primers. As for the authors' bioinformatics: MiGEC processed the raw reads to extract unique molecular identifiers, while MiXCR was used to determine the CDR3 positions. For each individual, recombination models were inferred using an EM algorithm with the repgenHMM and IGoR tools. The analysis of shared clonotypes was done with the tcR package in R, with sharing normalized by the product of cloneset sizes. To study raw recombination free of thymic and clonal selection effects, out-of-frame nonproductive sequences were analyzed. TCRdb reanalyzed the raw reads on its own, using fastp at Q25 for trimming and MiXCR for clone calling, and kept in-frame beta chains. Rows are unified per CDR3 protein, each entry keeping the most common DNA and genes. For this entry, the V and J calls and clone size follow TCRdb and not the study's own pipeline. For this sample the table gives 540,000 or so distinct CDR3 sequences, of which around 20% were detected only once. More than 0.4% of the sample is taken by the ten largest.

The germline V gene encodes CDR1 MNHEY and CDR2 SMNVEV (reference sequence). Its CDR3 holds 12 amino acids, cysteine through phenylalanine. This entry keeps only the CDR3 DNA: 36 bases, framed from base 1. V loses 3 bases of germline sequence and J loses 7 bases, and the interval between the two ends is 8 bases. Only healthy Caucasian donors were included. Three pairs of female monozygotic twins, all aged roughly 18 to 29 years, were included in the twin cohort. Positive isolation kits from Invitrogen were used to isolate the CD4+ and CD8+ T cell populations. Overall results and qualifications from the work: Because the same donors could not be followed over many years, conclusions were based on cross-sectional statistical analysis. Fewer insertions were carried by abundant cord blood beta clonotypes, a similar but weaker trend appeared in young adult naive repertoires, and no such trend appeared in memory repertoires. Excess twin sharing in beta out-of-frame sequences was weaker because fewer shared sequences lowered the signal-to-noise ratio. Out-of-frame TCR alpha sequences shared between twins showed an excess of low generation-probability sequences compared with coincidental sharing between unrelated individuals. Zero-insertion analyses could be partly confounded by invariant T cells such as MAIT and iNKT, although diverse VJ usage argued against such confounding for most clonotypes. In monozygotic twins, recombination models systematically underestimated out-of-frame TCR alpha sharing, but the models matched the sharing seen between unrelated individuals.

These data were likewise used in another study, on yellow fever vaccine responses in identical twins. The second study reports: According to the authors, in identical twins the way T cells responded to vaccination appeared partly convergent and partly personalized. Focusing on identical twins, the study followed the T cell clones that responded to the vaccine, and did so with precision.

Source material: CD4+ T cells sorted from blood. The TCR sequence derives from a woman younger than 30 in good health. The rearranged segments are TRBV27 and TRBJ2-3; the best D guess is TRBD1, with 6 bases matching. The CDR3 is CASSLDRNTQYF. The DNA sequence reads TGTGCCAGCAGTTTGGACAGAAATACGCAGTATTTT.